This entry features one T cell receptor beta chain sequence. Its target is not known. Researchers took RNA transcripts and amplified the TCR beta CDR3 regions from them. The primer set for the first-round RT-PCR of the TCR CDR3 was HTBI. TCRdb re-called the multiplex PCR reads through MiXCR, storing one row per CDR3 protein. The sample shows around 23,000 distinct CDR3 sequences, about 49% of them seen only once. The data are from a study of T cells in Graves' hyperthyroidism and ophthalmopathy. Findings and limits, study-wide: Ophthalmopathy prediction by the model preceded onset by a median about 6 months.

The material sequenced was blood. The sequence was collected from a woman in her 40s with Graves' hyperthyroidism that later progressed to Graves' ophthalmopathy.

Here the CDR3 reads CSARGGESSYEQYF. In DNA, the CDR3 is TGCAGTGCTAGAGGCGGCGAAAGCTCCTACGAGCAGTACTTC. V and J are TRBV20-1 and TRBJ2-7; D not resolved. The CDR3 is 14 amino acids. The germline V gene encodes CDR1 DFQATT and CDR2 SNEGSKA (reference sequence). V lost 1 base and J 0 bases, leaving 10 bases between the germline ends.